The clone carrying this T cell receptor beta chain was found a few times. The source of the sample is a study of T-cell reconstitution after alpha-beta-depleted transplantation in children. A TCRbeta library incorporating unique molecular identifiers was prepared. TCRdb analysed the PCR reads with MiXCR anew, one entry per CDR3 protein. Of hundreds of thousands of distinct CDR3 sequences in the sample, approximately 16% are singletons; the top ten hold 1.1%. The CDR3 is made up of 14 amino acids. Looked up from germline, CDR1 is MNHNS and CDR2 is SASEGT. V shed 7 bases and J shed 7 bases, with 19 bases lying between them.

The specimen comprised PBMCs from the stem cell graft donor, sampled from the stem cell graft. The V call is TRBV6-1, the J call TRBJ1-2, with a tentative D call TRBD1 (5 bases). The receptor comes from a human donor who donated a stem cell graft to a child with acute myeloid leukemia. CDR3 sequence (DNA): TGTGCCAGCACCCCTTCGGCAGGGAAGGGTGGCTACACCTTC. Residues: CASTPSAGKGGYTF.